This entry lists 18 T cell receptor beta chains sequenced from one sample in a study of post-analysis software for immune sequencing data. Study observations and caveats: Comparison of patients with controls showed a handful of TRBV segments more frequent in patients, TRBV5-6, TRBV5-1 and TRBV20-1 among them.

TCR beta libraries were prepared from cDNA with unique molecular identifiers. In TCRdb, the PCR reads were re-called with MiXCR into one record per CDR3 protein. The profile shows roughly 670,000 distinct CDR3 sequences, around 64% of them singletons. Antigens for these TCRs are unknown. Source material: blood. All receptors derive from a girl aged 2 to 9 with multiple sclerosis.

The J gene is TRBJ2-5, the V gene TRBV5-1; D is uncertain. CDR1 and CDR2 from the germline V gene are SGHRS and YFSETQ. This CDR3 has 16 residues. V lost 0 bases and J lost 1, with 13 bases in between. The CDR3 sequence: CASSLVEDAFQETQYF. The CDR3 region has the DNA TGCGCCAGCAGCTTGGTCGAGGACGCATTCCAAGAGACCCAGTACTTC.

J is TRBJ2-1 and V is TRBV20-1; TRBD2 matches at 12 bases. The CDR3 consists of 18 residues. Germline-derived CDR1 and CDR2 are DFQATT and SNEGSKA (reference sequence). The trim removed 3 bases at V and 4 bases at J, leaving 13 bases unmatched. CDR3 amino acids: CSARELAGGHPLYNEQFF. The CDR3 DNA reads TGCAGTGCTAGGGAACTAGCGGGGGGCCATCCTCTTTACAATGAGCAGTTCTTC.

Remarks on this clonotype: A read error is likely, as this CDR3 ends without the conserved phenylalanine or tryptophan. The DNA is left out, because the CDR3 cannot be placed on it with certainty; the CDR3 is given as TCRdb lists it. This rearrangement joins TRBV29-1 to TRBJ2-5; the table calls TRBD2, which could not be checked here. Counting both end residues, the CDR3 totals 15 amino acids. Germline values: CDR1 SQVTM, CDR2 ANQGSEA. CDR3 loop: CSAAGGDRHRYERYV.

The V gene is TRBV6-5, the J gene TRBJ2-7, with D unresolved. The CDR3 sequence is 13 residues long. The germline V gene encodes CDR1 MNHEY and CDR2 SVGAGI. V was shortened by 7 bases and J by 3 bases, with 13 bases between the two germline ends. CDR3 coding DNA: TGTGCCAGCAAGGTCCTCGGTGGCTACGAGCAGTACTTC. It encodes CASKVLGGYEQYF.

This clonotype was seen ten or more times. The J gene is TRBJ1-2, the V gene TRBV7-2; D gene uncertain. The CDR3 consists of 15 residues. The germline V gene encodes CDR1 SGHTA and CDR2 FQGNSA. The V gene lost 1 base and the J gene lost 4 bases, with 13 bases spanning the gap. This CDR3 is CASSLEEWVLYGYTF. CDR3 nucleotides: TGTGCCAGCAGCTTAGAGGAGTGGGTACTCTATGGCTACACCTTC.

This clonotype came up a few times. J is TRBJ2-5 and V is TRBV9; 8 nucleotides line up with TRBD2. Germline assignment: CDR1 SGDLS and CDR2 YYNGEE. The CDR3 covers 16 residues. V gave up 0 bases and J gave up 1 base; unmatched junction bases: 5. CDR3 bases: TGTGCCAGCAGCGTAGATCCCGGGAGGGCCCAAGAGACCCAGTACTTC. As protein: CASSVDPGRAQETQYF.

CDR3 sequence (DNA): TGTGCCAGCAGCTTACGGCGGGGACAGGGGACTAGGCAGCCCCAGCATTTT. Translation: CASSLRRGQGTRQPQHF. The chain links TRBV7-9 to TRBJ1-5, with 10 positions matching TRBD1. V gave up 2 bases and J gave up 7 bases; unmatched junction bases: 11. This CDR3 comprises 17 residues. From germline, CDR1 is SEHNR and CDR2 FQNEAQ (reference sequence).

This chain links TRBV5-1 with TRBJ2-5; D perhaps matches TRBD1 (6 bases). The CDR3 has 15 amino acids. Germline V gene lookup returns CDR1 SGHRS and CDR2 YFSETQ. V lost 5 bases, J lost 2 bases, and 16 bases lay in between. The chain's CDR3 is CASRGSTGLQETQYF. The CDR3, as DNA: TGCGCCAGCAGGGGCTCGACAGGCCTTCAAGAGACCCAGTACTTC. Based on the CDR3 plus reference TRBV5-1 and TRBJ2-5, the full variable domain is KAGVTQTPRYLIKTRGQQVTLSCSPISGHRSVSWYQQTPGQGLQFLFEYFSETQRNKGNFPGRFSGRQFSNSRSEMNVSTLELGDSALYLCASRGSTGLQETQYFGPGTRLLVL.

The chain has TRBV12-3 or TRBV12-4 and TRBJ2-3; no clear D. The CDR3 runs 14 residues. Trimming stripped 6 bases from V and 1 base from J, with 11 bases between. CDR3 DNA: TGTGCCAGCAGCGATAGTGTGGGCACAGATACGCAGTATTTT. Translation: CASSDSVGTDTQYF.

This clonotype appeared a few times. The chain has TRBV29-1 and TRBJ2-1, with a possible D match to TRBD1 (5 bases). The V end was cut by 4 bases, the J end by 4 bases, with 11 bases between. This CDR3 is built from 13 residues. CDR1 SQVTM and CDR2 ANQGSEA come from the germline V gene. The CDR3: CSVVTDSYNEQFF. The DNA of the CDR3 is TGCAGCGTTGTGACAGATAGTTACAATGAGCAGTTCTTC.

The chain recombines TRBV12-3 or TRBV12-4 with TRBJ2-5; a possible D gene is TRBD1 (6 bases). The germline V and J ends were trimmed by 6 bases and 5 bases, with 19 bases remaining between them. CDR3 length: 15 residues. CDR3 nucleotides: TGTGCCAGCAGCCCCCGACAGGCCTCCAGGGAGACCCAGTACTTC. It translates to CASSPRQASRETQYF.

This chain links TRBV5-1 with TRBJ1-1; no definite D call. Between the trimmed V and J ends, which lost 6 bases and 2 bases, there was a span of 14 bases. CDR3 length: 14 amino acids. Germline V gene data show CDR1 as SGHRS and CDR2 as YFSETQ. DNA for the CDR3: TGCGCCAGCATGAGAACCCCAGAAAACACTGAAGCTTTCTTT. This encodes CASMRTPENTEAFF.

The chain joins TRBV12-3 or TRBV12-4 to TRBJ2-1, with D uncertain. The CDR3 contains 16 residues. Trimming left V 3 bases short and J 0 bases short, with 12 bases between. This CDR3 is CASSLTHKSSYNEQFF. CDR3 coding DNA: TGTGCCAGCAGTTTGACCCACAAGAGCTCCTACAATGAGCAGTTCTTC.

The chain couples TRBV7-9 to TRBJ2-5, with D hard to call. The J call could be wrong; TRBJ2-7 is a better fit for the DNA end. The CDR3 extends over 14 amino acids. Germline values: CDR1 SEHNR, CDR2 FQNEAQ (reference sequence). This CDR3 is CASSLNREVYEQYF. CDR3 DNA: TGTGCCAGCAGCTTAAATCGAGAAGTGTACGAGCAGTACTTC.

This clonotype was counted once. The chain has TRBV29-1 and TRBJ1-2; D not certain. V was pared by 4 bases and J by 4 bases, with 13 bases between. The CDR3 totals 13 residues. Germline-derived CDR1 and CDR2 are SQVTM and ANQGSEA. Here the CDR3 DNA reads TGCAGCGTTGCTCCGGGCCAGCTCTATGGCTACACCTTC. Translated, it gives CSVAPGQLYGYTF.

The sample holds a few counts of this clonotype. The chain is built from TRBV25-1 and TRBJ2-1; 9 bases agree with TRBD2. J lost 0 bases, V lost 3 bases, and 9 bases had no gene match. The CDR3 loop spans 18 amino acids. CDR1 is MGHDK, CDR2 SYGVNS, per germline. CDR3 nucleotide sequence: TGTGCCAGCAGTGACAAGCGGGGGGCCACGAGCTCCTACAATGAGCAGTTCTTC. Protein product: CASSDKRGATSSYNEQFF.

The chain uses TRBV13 and TRBJ2-4, with a weak D call TRBD2 (6 bases). The CDR3 totals 16 residues. V lost 7 bases, J lost 1 base, and 17 bases lay in between. The germline CDR1 and CDR2 sequences are PRHDT and FYEKMQ (reference sequence). In DNA, the CDR3 is TGTGCCAGCACACCTCTTGGAGGGGCGGCCAAAAACATTCAGTACTTC. Encoded protein: CASTPLGGAAKNIQYF.

The chain recombines TRBV2 with TRBJ1-4; 9 bases line up with TRBD1. V shed 6 bases, J shed 8 bases, and the junction held 7 bases outside the gene matches. Germline values: CDR1 SNHLY, CDR2 FYNNEI. The CDR3 is 14 amino acids. DNA for the CDR3: TGTGCCAGCAGCCCGGGACAGGGTAACGAAAAACTGTTTTTT. Its translation: CASSPGQGNEKLFF. The variable domain in full, with the rest retrieved from reference TRBV2 and TRBJ1-4, is EPEVTQTPSHQVTQMGQEVILRCVPISNHLYFYWYRQILGQKVEFLVSFYNNEISEKSEIFDDQFSVERPDGSNFTLKIRSTKLEDSAMYFCASSPGQGNEKLFFGSGTQLSVL.